The clone carrying this T cell receptor beta chain was counted ten times or more. The entry originates in a study of T cells after yellow fever vaccination. The V end was cut by 7 bases, the J end by 6 bases, with 12 bases between. Germline V lookup: CDR1 SQVTM, CDR2 ANQGSEA. The CDR3 extends over 11 amino acids. Using its own MiXCR run on the 5' RACE reads, TCRdb lists one record per CDR3 protein. The sample lists just under 600,000 distinct CDR3 sequences; roughly 14% were seen once. The sequenced sample was PBMCs, obtained on the day of the yellow fever booster vaccination. The TCR sequence derives from a man younger than 40 who received the YFV17D yellow fever vaccine. This chain links TRBV29-1 with TRBJ1-2, with D hard to call. CDR3 nucleotide sequence: TGCAGCGCGAGGGATGGTGATGGCTACACCTTC. It translates to CSARDGDGYTF.